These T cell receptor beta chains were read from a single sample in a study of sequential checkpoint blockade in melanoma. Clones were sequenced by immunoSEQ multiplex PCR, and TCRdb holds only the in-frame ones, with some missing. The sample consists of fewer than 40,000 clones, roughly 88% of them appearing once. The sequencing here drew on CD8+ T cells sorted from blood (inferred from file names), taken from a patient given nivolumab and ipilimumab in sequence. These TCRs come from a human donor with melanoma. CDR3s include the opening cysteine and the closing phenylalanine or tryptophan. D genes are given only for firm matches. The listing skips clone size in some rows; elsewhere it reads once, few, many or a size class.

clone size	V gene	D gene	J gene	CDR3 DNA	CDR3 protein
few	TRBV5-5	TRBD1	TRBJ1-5	TGTGCCAGCAGCCCTACCGACAGGGGCAATCAGCCCCAGCATTTT	CASSPTDRGNQPQHF
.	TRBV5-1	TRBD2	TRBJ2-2	TGCGCCAGCAGCCGGCCGGGGGAGGGCGCTGGGGAGCTGTTTTTT	CASSRPGEGAGELFF
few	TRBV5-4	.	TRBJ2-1	TGTGCCAGCAGCCAGGGGTTTGAGCAGTTCTTC	CASSQGFEQFF
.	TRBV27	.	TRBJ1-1	TGTGCCAGCAGGAGTATCATGAACACTGAAGCTTTCTTT	CASRSIMNTEAFF
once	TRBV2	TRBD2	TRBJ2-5	TGTGCCAGCAGTGACCAGCGGGAGGACCAGGAGACCCAGTACTTC	CASSDQREDQETQYF
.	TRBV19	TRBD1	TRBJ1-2	TGTGCCAGTAGTCCTGGACAGGGTGACTATGGCTACACCTTC	CASSPGQGDYGYTF
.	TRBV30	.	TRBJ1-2	TGTGCCTGGAGTATAAACTATGGCTACACCTTC	CAWSINYGYTF
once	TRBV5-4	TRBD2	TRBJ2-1	TGTGCCAGCAGCTTCTTGGTAGCGGGCTCCTACAATGAGCAGTTCTTC	CASSFLVAGSYNEQFF
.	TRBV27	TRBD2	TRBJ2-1	TGTGCCAGCAGTTACGGCGGGAGCTTCAATGAGCAGTTCTTC	CASSYGGSFNEQFF
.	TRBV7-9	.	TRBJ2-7	TGTGCCAGCAGCCCCAGTTTGACCTACGAGCGGTACTTC	CASSPSLTYERYF
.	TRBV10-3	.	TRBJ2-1	TGTGCCATCAGTGAGACGACAGCTGGGAATGAGCAGTTCTTC	CAISETTAGNEQFF
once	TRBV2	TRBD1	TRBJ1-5	TGTGCCAGCGCCCGGGACAGGGGGAAAGATAGCAATCAGCCCCAGCATTTT	CASARDRGKDSNQPQHF
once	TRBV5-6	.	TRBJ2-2	TGTGCCAGCAGCTTGGAGGGGGAGTACACCGGGGAGCTGTTTTTT	CASSLEGEYTGELFF
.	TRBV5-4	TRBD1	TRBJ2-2	TGTGCCAGCAGCTTGCGAGGGGGCCAGAACACCGGGGAGCTGTTTTTT	CASSLRGGQNTGELFF
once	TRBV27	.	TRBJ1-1	TGTGCCAGCAGTTTTGGGTCGGGGAACACTGAAGCTTTCTTT	CASSFGSGNTEAFF
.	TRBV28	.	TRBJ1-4	TGTGCCGGCTACACGATGCGGCACTTAACTAATGAAAAACTGTTTTTT	CAGYTMRHLTNEKLFF
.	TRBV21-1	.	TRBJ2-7	TGTGCCAGCAGCAAACCGGACAGGGGGTTCTACGAGCAGTACTTC	CASSKPDRGFYEQYF
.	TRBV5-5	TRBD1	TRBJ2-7	TGTGCCAGCAGCTTAGGGACAGGAGGCGAGCAGTACTTC	CASSLGTGGEQYF
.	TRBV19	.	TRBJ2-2	TGTGCCAGTAGTATAGTACTGGCGAACACCGGGGAGCTGTTTTTT	CASSIVLANTGELFF
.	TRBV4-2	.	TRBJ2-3	TGTGCCAGCAGCCAAGCAGAGCGAGACCCCATTGCAGATACGCAGTATTTT	CASSQAERDPIADTQYF
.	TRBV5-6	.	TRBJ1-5	TGTGCCAGCAGCCGCTATCGAGTAGATAGCAATCAGCCCCAGCATTTT	CASSRYRVDSNQPQHF
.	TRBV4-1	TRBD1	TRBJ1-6	TGCGCCAGCAGCCCCGGGACAGGGCCACCCCTCCACTTT	CASSPGTGPPLHF
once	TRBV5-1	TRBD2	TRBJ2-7	TGCGCCAGCAGCTTGGGCGGGGGAGGCTACGAGCAGTACTTC	CASSLGGGGYEQYF
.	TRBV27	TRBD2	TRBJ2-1	TGTGCCAGCAGTTTAGAATGGGGGGGGTCCTACAATGAGCAGTTCTTC	CASSLEWGGSYNEQFF
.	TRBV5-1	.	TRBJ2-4	TGCGCCAGCTACGGACTGACAAACATTCAGTACTTC	CASYGLTNIQYF
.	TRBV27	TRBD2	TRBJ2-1	TGTGCCAGCAGTTTAAGTGGGACTAGCATTTTCAATGAGCAGTTCTTC	CASSLSGTSIFNEQFF
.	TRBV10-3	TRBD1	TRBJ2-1	TGTGCCATCAGGACAGGGTTGGCTCATGAGCAGTTCTTC	CAIRTGLAHEQFF
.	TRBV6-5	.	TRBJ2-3	TGTGCCAGCAGTTACACGGTTAGAGCAGATACGCAGTATTTT	CASSYTVRADTQYF
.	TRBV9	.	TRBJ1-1	TGTGCCAGCAGCGTAGAGGGGGAGGGCGAAGCTTTCTTT	CASSVEGEGEAFF